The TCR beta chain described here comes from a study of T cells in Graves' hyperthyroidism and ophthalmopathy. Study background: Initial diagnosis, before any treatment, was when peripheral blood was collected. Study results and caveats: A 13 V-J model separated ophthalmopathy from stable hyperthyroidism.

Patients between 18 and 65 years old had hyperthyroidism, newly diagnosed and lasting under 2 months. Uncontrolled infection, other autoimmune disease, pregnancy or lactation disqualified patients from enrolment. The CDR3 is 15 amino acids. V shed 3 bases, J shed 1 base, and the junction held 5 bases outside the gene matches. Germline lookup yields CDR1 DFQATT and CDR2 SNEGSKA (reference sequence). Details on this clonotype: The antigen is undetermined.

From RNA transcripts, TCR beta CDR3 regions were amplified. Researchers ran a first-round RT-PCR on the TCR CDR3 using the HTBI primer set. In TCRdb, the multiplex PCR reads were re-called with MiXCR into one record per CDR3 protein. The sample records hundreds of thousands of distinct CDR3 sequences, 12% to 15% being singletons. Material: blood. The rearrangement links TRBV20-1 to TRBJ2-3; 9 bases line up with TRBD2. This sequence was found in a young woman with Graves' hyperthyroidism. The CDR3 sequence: CSASVAGEGTDTQYF. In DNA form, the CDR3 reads TGCAGTGCTAGCGTAGCGGGAGAGGGCACAGATACGCAGTATTTT.